The clone carrying this T cell receptor beta chain was found a few times. The source of the sample is a study of T-cell reconstitution after alpha-beta-depleted transplantation in children. This sample's TCRbeta library carried unique molecular identifier barcodes. TCRdb ran MiXCR on the PCR reads and lists one entry per CDR3 protein. The table records roughly 500,000 distinct CDR3 sequences, 12% of them present only once. This clonotype was obtained from a human donor who donated a stem cell graft to a child with combined immunodeficiency. Sequencing was performed on PBMCs from the stem cell graft donor, taken from the stem cell graft.

The CDR3 is CASRDRAVGEQYF. The CDR3 region has the DNA TGTGCCAGCAGGGACAGGGCGGTGGGCGAGCAGTACTTC. The rearrangement uses TRBV27 and TRBJ2-7; TRBD1 matches 8 bases. CDR1 is MNHEY and CDR2 is SMNVEV in the germline V gene (reference sequence). V was pared by 6 bases and J by 6 bases, with 7 bases of the junction left unmatched. The CDR3 sequence is 13 residues long.